The source of this T cell receptor (beta chain) is a study of blood T cell repertoires in COVID-19. Method: immunoSEQ multiplex PCR; TCRdb's copy keeps in-frame clones and lacks some. The sample records roughly 200,000 clones, 85% being singletons. This CDR3 has 12 amino acids. V shed 5 bases and J shed 3 bases, with 7 bases lying between them. CDR1 KGHDR and CDR2 SFDVKD come from the germline V gene. The rearrangement joins TRBV24-1 to TRBJ2-7; D unresolved. The receptor was derived from a man in his forties who had recovered from COVID-19. Sequenced sample: PBMCs or T cells enriched from blood (not recorded which). The CDR3 DNA reads TGTGCCACCAGTGCAGATGACTACGAGCAGTACTTC. Amino acid sequence: CATSADDYEQYF.